The rows below give T cell receptor beta chains drawn from one sample of a study of cytomegalovirus exposure and HLA in healthy donors. Some clones are missing from TCRdb's copy, which holds only in-frame ones; the method was immunoSEQ multiplex PCR. Here the sample spans fewer than 250,000 clones, around 79% being singletons. The sample comprised PBMCs. The receptors derive from a woman aged 50 to 60 in good health and CMV-seronegative. CDR3s include the opening cysteine and the closing phenylalanine or tryptophan. The order of the fields is D gene, V gene, CDR3 protein. D genes are given only for firm matches.

NA	TRBV6-6	CASSYNRGGAYNEQFF
NA	TRBV6-5	CASSLTGMNTEAFF
NA	TRBV4-1	CASSVGGGPPTEAFF
TRBD1	TRBV7-2	CASSLTGNSNQPQHF
NA	TRBV5-1	CASREGNYGYTF
NA	TRBV4-1	CASSQGQTTGELFF
TRBD2	TRBV9	CASSIGLAGGGPGNEQFF
NA	TRBV6-6	CASSWPSGELFF
NA	TRBV6-6	CASSDRKGNGNTIYF
NA	TRBV5-1	CASSPGKLGGLTYEQYF
TRBD1	TRBV7-9	CASSRQGDQPQHF
TRBD2	TRBV7-8	CASSGFSYGRADSGYEQYF
NA	TRBV7-3	CASSLRLDPDTQYF
NA	TRBV5-8	CASSLRSGLQGGSGYTF